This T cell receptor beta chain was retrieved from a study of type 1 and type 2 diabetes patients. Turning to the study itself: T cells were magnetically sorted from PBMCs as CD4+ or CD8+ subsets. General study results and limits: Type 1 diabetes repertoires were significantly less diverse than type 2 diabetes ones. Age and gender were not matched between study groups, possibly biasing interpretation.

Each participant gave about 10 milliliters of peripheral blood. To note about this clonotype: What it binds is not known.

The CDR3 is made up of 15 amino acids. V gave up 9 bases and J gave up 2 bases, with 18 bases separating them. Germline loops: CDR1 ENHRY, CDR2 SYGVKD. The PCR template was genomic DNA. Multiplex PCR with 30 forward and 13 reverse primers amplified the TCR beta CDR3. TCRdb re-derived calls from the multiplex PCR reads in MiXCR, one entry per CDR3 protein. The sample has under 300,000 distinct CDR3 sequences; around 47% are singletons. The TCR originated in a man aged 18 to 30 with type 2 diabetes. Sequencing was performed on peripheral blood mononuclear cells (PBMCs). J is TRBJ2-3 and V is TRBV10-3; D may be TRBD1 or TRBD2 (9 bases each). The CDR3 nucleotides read TGTGCCATAGCGGGGGGACAGGGAAACACAGATACGCAGTATTTT. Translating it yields CAIAGGQGNTDTQYF.